This T cell receptor beta chain stems from a study of cytomegalovirus exposure and HLA in healthy donors. Findings and caveats of the study: Previously analyzed data showed that most TCR beta V segments were productive at a frequency of about 87% or about 30%. An ancestry cluster, one associated with Asian ancestry, reportedly showed fewer N-insertions than the 666-donor mean in a later analysis. Immune exposure information available was restricted to CMV serostatus.

The CDR3 covers 13 residues. Trimming removed 2 bases at V and 4 bases at J, with 8 bases between. Germline V lookup: CDR1 LNHNV, CDR2 YYDKDF (reference sequence). Details on this clone: Its antigen is not identified.

PCR was performed using 60 Vbeta and 13 Jbeta primers. The method was immunoSEQ multiplex PCR; TCRdb's version includes in-frame clones alone and lacks a portion of them. This sample yields 200,000 to 250,000 clones, of which about 89% are seen a single time; about 1% belongs to the top ten. This chain joins TRBV15 and TRBJ1-1; D call uncertain. Sequenced: PBMCs. The receptor was isolated from a woman between 18 and 30 years old in good health and CMV-seronegative. The DNA of the CDR3 is TGTGCCACCAGCAGAAGGACTGCCACTGAAGCTTTCTTT. It translates to CATSRRTATEAFF.